The 10 T cell receptor beta chains below come from one sample, sequenced in a study of blood T cells in healthy people across ages. Using a J-beta primer mix together with a sample-barcoded 5' primer, a second PCR was run for about 7 to 12 cycles. TCRdb used MiXCR to reprocess the 5' RACE reads, holding one entry per CDR3 protein. Here the sample spans fewer than 2,000,000 distinct CDR3 sequences, roughly 30% being singletons. Source material: blood. Receptor source: a woman in her twenties or thirties in good health.

The chain couples TRBV24-1 to TRBJ2-4; TRBD1 might be the D (5 bases). The end of the DNA is better explained by TRBJ2-7, so the J call may be wrong. Germline V gene sequence: CDR1 KGHDR, CDR2 SFDVKD. This CDR3 contains 14 residues. In DNA, the CDR3 is TGTGCCACCAGTGAGAATAACGCAGGGTACGAGCAGTACTTC. Its protein product is CATSENNAGYEQYF.

This clonotype was counted a few times. The chain combines TRBV7-9 with TRBJ1-2; 8 nucleotides align to TRBD1. This CDR3 contains 15 residues. Germline-derived CDR1 and CDR2 are SEHNR and FQNEAQ (reference sequence). Trimming cost V 4 bases and J 3 bases; bases outside gene matches: 7. The CDR3 region has the DNA TGTGCCAGCAGCTCCCGGGACAGGTCACACTATGGCTACACCTTC. This gives the protein CASSSRDRSHYGYTF. Full variable domain (missing parts from reference TRBV7-9 and TRBJ1-2): DTGVSQNPRHKITKRGQNVTFRCDPISEHNRLYWYRQTLGQGPEFLTYFQNEAQLEKSRLLSDRFSAERPKGSFSTLEIQRTEQGDSAMYLCASSSRDRSHYGYTFGSGTRLTVV.

The sample holds one count of this clonotype. V and J are TRBV10-2 and TRBJ2-3, with unresolved D. This CDR3 region has 15 residues. In germline, CDR1 is WSHSY, CDR2 SAAADI. V lost 2 bases to trimming and J lost 1 base, with 10 bases between them. This CDR3 reads CASSERSRGTDTQYF. The CDR3 coding sequence is TGCGCCAGCAGTGAGAGAAGTCGAGGCACAGATACGCAGTATTTT.

This clonotype has ten or more counts. The chain joins TRBV7-2 to TRBJ1-6; possible D gene TRBD1, 6 bases. Germline V gene data show CDR1 as SGHTA and CDR2 as FQGNSA. The CDR3 is made up of 14 amino acids. V lost 3 bases and J 10 bases, leaving 13 bases between the germline ends. The CDR3 loop is CASSLPGESSPLHF. CDR3 coding DNA: TGTGCCAGCAGCTTGCCAGGGGAAAGCTCACCCCTCCACTTT.

The chain recombines TRBV21-1 with TRBJ1-5; the table names TRBD1, a call not compared with the DNA. TRBV21-1 corresponds to a pseudogene. The CDR3 has 15 amino acids. The CDR3 loop reads CASSKDGDSNQPQHF. CDR3 nucleotides: TGTGCCAGCAGCAAGGACGGGGATAGCAATCAGCCCCAGCATTTT.

This clonotype was seen only a few times. This chain links TRBV12-3 or TRBV12-4 with TRBJ2-1; TRBD1 aligns across 12 bases. The CDR3 spans 19 residues. Trimming at V came to 6 bases and at J to 10 bases, leaving 22 bases not matched to a gene. Here the CDR3 DNA reads TGTGCCAGCAGCCCTGGACCGGGACAGGGGGCACGCAGCAGAAGGGAGCAGTTCTTC. The encoded protein is CASSPGPGQGARSRREQFF.

This clonotype turned up a few times. The chain couples TRBV11-2 to TRBJ2-7, with 10 bases matching TRBD2. Germline V gene data show CDR1 as SGHAT and CDR2 as FQNNGV. V lost 3 bases, J lost 3 bases, and 5 bases stayed unmatched. The CDR3 runs to 15 residues. CDR3 protein: CASSLASGSGYEQYF. CDR3 in DNA: TGTGCCAGCAGCTTGGCTAGCGGGAGTGGCTACGAGCAGTACTTC.

This clonotype occurred a few times. The chain carries TRBV28 and TRBJ2-7; TRBD1 matches at 8 bases. V gave up 1 base and J gave up 4 bases; unmatched junction bases: 3. The CDR3 is made up of 14 amino acids. Germline V gives CDR1 MDHEN, CDR2 SYDVKM. The CDR3, as DNA: TGTGCCAGCAGTTTATTCCGGACAGGGTACGAGCAGTACTTC. Translated: CASSLFRTGYEQYF.

The rearrangement uses TRBV20-1 and TRBJ2-1; 7 bases fit TRBD2. The CDR3 consists of 14 residues. Germline assignment: CDR1 DFQATT and CDR2 SNEGSKA (reference sequence). Germline trimming cut 4 bases from V and 3 bases from J; bases unmatched to any gene: 6. CDR3 in amino acids: CSAISGSDYNEQFF. The CDR3 coding sequence is TGCAGTGCTATTAGCGGGTCCGACTACAATGAGCAGTTCTTC.

In regard to this clonotype: The junction shows a germline mismatch at one end, possibly a read error. The rearrangement joins TRBV4-2 to TRBJ2-7; the match to TRBD2 covers 8 bases. The CDR3 has 14 amino acids. Germline CDR1 is LGHNA and CDR2 is YNFKEQ. The CDR3 DNA follows: TGTGCCAGCAACCAAAAGGGACTAGTCTACGAGCAGTACTTC. It specifies CASNQKGLVYEQYF.